The 8 T cell receptor beta chains below all came from one sample that was sequenced in a study of T cell changes during pregnancy in multiple sclerosis. Only in-frame clones appear in the TCRdb table, and some are missing; sequencing was by immunoSEQ multiplex PCR. This table has over 35,000 clones, over 75% appearing once. Specimen: CD4+ T cells from peripheral blood mononuclear cells, collected in the third trimester of pregnancy. The source of these receptors is a female donor with multiple sclerosis, enrolled in a pregnancy study.

The chain combines TRBV29-1 with TRBJ1-3, with D maybe TRBD1 (6 bases). The CDR3 contains 14 residues. Trimming shortened V by 2 bases and J by 4 bases, and 12 bases separated the two germline ends. Germline CDR1 is SQVTM and CDR2 is ANQGSEA. The CDR3 region has the DNA TGCAGCGTTGAACGGGTACAGGGAGGAAACACCATATATTTT. Translating it yields CSVERVQGGNTIYF. The whole variable domain, filled in from reference TRBV29-1 and TRBJ1-3, reads SAVISQKPSRDICQRGTSLTIQCQVDSQVTMMFWYRQQPGQSLTLIATANQGSEATYESGFVIDKFPISRPNLTFSTLTVSNMSPEDSSIYLCSVERVQGGNTIYFGEGSWLTVV.

J is TRBJ2-7 and V is TRBV10-3, with TRBD2 matching 8 bases. The CDR3 covers 16 residues. Germline V CDR1 and CDR2: ENHRY, SYGVKD. V lost 4 bases and J lost 0; bases outside the gene matches: 8. The CDR3 loop is CAISGASGSSSYEQYF. CDR3 bases: TGTGCCATCAGTGGGGCTAGCGGGTCGAGCTCCTACGAGCAGTACTTC.

The V and J genes are TRBV30 and TRBJ2-3; D perhaps matches TRBD2 (6 bases). V lost 5 bases and J 0 bases, leaving 12 bases between the germline ends. This CDR3 has 14 residues. Germline V gene sequence: CDR1 GTSNPN, CDR2 SVGIG (reference sequence). The CDR3 bases are TGTGCCTGGCGGCTTGCGGGGAGCACAGATACGCAGTATTTT. Its protein product is CAWRLAGSTDTQYF.

The chain has TRBV18 and TRBJ2-5, with D unclear. Deletions cut 1 base from V and 2 bases from J, with 5 bases between. Germline V gene data show CDR1 as KGHSH and CDR2 as LQKENI. This CDR3 has 13 amino acids. CDR3 nucleotide sequence: TGTGCCAGCTCACCACTCCAACAAGAGACCCAGTACTTC. Translated: CASSPLQQETQYF.

The chain links TRBV7-8 to TRBJ2-5; the match to TRBD1 covers 12 bases. The J segment lost 5 bases and the V segment lost 5 bases, leaving 12 bases of the junction unmatched. In germline, CDR1 is SGHVS, CDR2 FQNEAQ. This CDR3 contains 17 residues. CDR3: CASSPQPRDRGQETQYF. In DNA form, the CDR3 reads TGTGCCAGCAGCCCCCAACCCCGGGACAGGGGGCAGGAGACCCAGTACTTC.

This clone was seen a few times. The chain combines TRBV7-2 with TRBJ2-7; 11 nucleotides align to TRBD1. Germline CDR1 is SGHTA and CDR2 is FQGNSA. This CDR3 is built from 15 residues. The V gene end was trimmed by 2 bases and the J gene end by 5 bases; junction bases not matched to a gene: 5. CDR3 coding DNA: TGTGCCAGCAGCTTATCAGGACAGGGGGCTAACGAGCAGTACTTC. Protein sequence: CASSLSGQGANEQYF.

This clone was counted once. The V and J genes are TRBV4-1 and TRBJ1-5, with D perhaps matching TRBD1 (5 bases). Trimming left V 0 bases short and J 5 bases short, with 17 bases between. There are 17 residues in the CDR3. The germline CDR1 and CDR2 sequences are MGHRA and YSYEKL. The CDR3 region has the DNA TGCGCCAGCAGCCAAGATGGGGCAGGAGGGCAATATCAGCCCCAGCATTTT. Translation gives CASSQDGAGGQYQPQHF.

The CDR3 region is CAVEEFNVLTF. DNA of the CDR3: TGTGCCGTGGAGGAGTTCAACGTCCTGACTTTC. The V gene is TRBV19, the J gene TRBJ2-6, with D possibly being TRBD2 (5 bases). V lost 11 bases and J lost 9, with 11 bases in between. This CDR3 spans 11 amino acids. CDR1 is LNHDA and CDR2 is SQIVND in the germline V gene (reference sequence).